Listed below are T cell receptor beta chains from one sample, sequenced in a study of Graves' ophthalmopathy and Graves' hyperthyroidism. TCRdb reprocessed the multiplex PCR reads via MiXCR and lists one record per CDR3 protein. This table holds over a million distinct CDR3 sequences, about 36% found once. Input material: peripheral blood or thyroid tissue (not recorded which). The receptors here all came from an adult man with Graves' hyperthyroidism. The CDR3 runs from the conserved cysteine through the conserved F or W. The D gene is left open where the match is weak. Clone size is shown for a subset of rows, as once, few, many or a class of expanded clone.

V	size	J	D	CDR3	DNA
TRBV2	-	TRBJ1-5	-	CASSLDKGQHF	TGTGCCAGCAGTTTGGATAAAGGCCAGCATTTT
TRBV7-2	many	TRBJ1-1	-	CASSGSPNTEAFF	TGTGCCAGCAGCGGAAGTCCGAACACTGAAGCTTTCTTT
TRBV7-9	-	TRBJ2-6	TRBD1	CASSGDRGDNVLTF	TGTGCCAGCAGCGGGGACAGGGGGGACAACGTCCTGACTTTC
TRBV24-1	many	TRBJ2-5	TRBD1	CATSGLPGQGQETQYF	TGTGCCACCAGTGGCTTACCGGGACAGGGACAAGAGACCCAGTACTTC
TRBV7-8	-	TRBJ2-7	-	CASRQVNNPYEQYF	TGTGCCAGCAGACAGGTGAATAATCCCTACGAGCAGTACTTC
TRBV7-9	many	TRBJ1-6	-	CASSYDEKGFGRSPLHF	TGTGCCAGCAGCTACGATGAGAAAGGATTCGGACGATCACCCCTCCACTTT
TRBV11-1	-	TRBJ1-1	TRBD1	CASSLGQGAYSEAFF	TGTGCCAGCAGCTTAGGACAGGGGGCGTACTCTGAAGCTTTCTTT
TRBV29-1	once	TRBJ1-1	-	CSVTVGVMNTEAFF	TGCAGCGTAACTGTAGGAGTAATGAACACTGAAGCTTTCTTT
TRBV20-1	few	TRBJ1-3	-	CSARDALRSGNTIYF	TGCAGTGCTAGAGATGCGTTACGCTCTGGAAACACCATATATTTT
TRBV19	many	TRBJ2-5	-	CASRQSGETQYF	TGTGCCAGTAGGCAATCGGGGGAGACCCAGTACTTC
TRBV19	many	TRBJ1-3	-	CATEATSGNTIYF	TGTGCCACGGAAGCTACCTCTGGAAACACCATATATTTT
TRBV9	many	TRBJ2-2	-	CASSVEGTSTGELFF	TGTGCCAGCAGCGTAGAAGGGACATCAACCGGGGAGCTGTTTTTT
TRBV15	-	TRBJ1-2	-	CATSSSPGVAGYTF	TGTGCCACCAGCTCAAGCCCCGGGGTGGCTGGCTACACCTTC
TRBV7-8	-	TRBJ2-7	TRBD1	CASRKDRGVDYEQYF	TGTGCCAGCAGAAAAGACAGGGGGGTAGACTACGAGCAGTACTTC
TRBV19	-	TRBJ2-6	-	CASSPGGWDYVLTF	TGTGCCAGTAGCCCAGGGGGGTGGGACTACGTCCTGACTTTC
TRBV7-2	many	TRBJ1-6	-	CASSLTSVSPLHF	TGTGCCAGCAGCCTGACCAGTGTTTCACCCCTCCACTTT
TRBV7-9	-	TRBJ2-7	-	CASSYRPDGYYEQYF	TGTGCCAGCAGTTACCGCCCAGATGGATACTACGAGCAGTACTTC
TRBV20-1	-	TRBJ2-7	-	CSATGAGPGGHEQYF	TGCAGTGCTACCGGGGCGGGACCCGGCGGGCACGAGCAGTACTTC
TRBV5-5	few	TRBJ2-5	-	CASSLGVDSKETQYF	TGTGCCAGCAGCTTGGGGGTGGACAGTAAAGAGACCCAGTACTTC
TRBV6-4	few	TRBJ2-5	-	CASSDGGRNQETQYF	TGTGCCAGCAGTGACGGGGGCAGGAACCAAGAGACCCAGTACTTC
TRBV7-3	once	TRBJ1-2	TRBD1	CASSPNRDRGPLDYGYTF	TGTGCCAGCAGCCCTAACCGGGACAGGGGACCGCTTGACTATGGCTACACCTTC
TRBV11-2	-	TRBJ1-1	TRBD1	CASSLTGGFFRAFF	TGTGCCAGCAGCTTGACAGGGGGCTTCTTTCGAGCTTTCTTT
TRBV20-1	few	TRBJ2-2	TRBD2	CSARLAGVRGELFF	TGCAGTGCTAGATTAGCGGGGGTTCGAGGGGAGCTGTTTTTT
TRBV7-9	many	TRBJ1-1	-	CASSSVLGTEAFF	TGTGCCAGCAGCTCAGTCTTGGGCACTGAAGCTTTCTTT
TRBV7-2	-	TRBJ2-7	-	CASSLAGIYKQYF	TGTGCCAGCAGCTTAGCCGGTATATACAAGCAGTACTTC
TRBV5-8	-	TRBJ2-7	TRBD1	CASSLSGQGLRQYF	TGTGCCAGCAGCTTGTCGGGACAGGGTCTTCGGCAGTACTTC
TRBV15	many	TRBJ1-5	-	CATSRDKSNQPQHF	TGTGCCACCAGCAGGGACAAGAGCAATCAGCCCCAGCATTTT
TRBV9	-	TRBJ2-7	-	CASSESEDSTSYEQYF	TGTGCCAGCAGCGAATCCGAGGACAGCACCTCCTACGAGCAGTACTTC
TRBV19	-	TRBJ2-5	-	CASSIVGLGETQYF	TGTGCCAGTAGTATAGTCGGGTTAGGAGAGACCCAGTACTTC
TRBV15	-	TRBJ2-5	TRBD2	CATSGREETQYF	TGTGCCACCAGCGGGAGGGAAGAGACCCAGTACTTC
TRBV5-1	many	TRBJ1-1	TRBD1	CASSPTTSGTGTEAFF	TGCGCCAGCAGCCCGACCACCTCCGGGACAGGAACTGAAGCTTTCTTT
TRBV20-1	-	TRBJ1-3	TRBD1	CSARYRGTSSGNTIYF	TGCAGTGCTAGGTACAGGGGAACGAGCTCTGGAAACACCATATATTTT
TRBV29-1	-	TRBJ2-7	-	CSVGGRETGTYEQYF	TGCAGCGTTGGGGGGCGAGAGACAGGCACCTACGAGCAGTACTTC
TRBV5-1	-	TRBJ1-4	TRBD1	CASSWGQGAGKLFF	TGCGCCAGCAGCTGGGGACAGGGGGCGGGAAAACTGTTTTTT
TRBV5-5	-	TRBJ2-5	TRBD1	CASSSTGDVETQYF	TGTGCCAGCAGCTCAACAGGGGACGTGGAGACCCAGTACTTC
TRBV11-2	many	TRBJ1-5	-	CASSPGAAWPQHF	TGTGCCAGCAGCCCTGGGGCCGCCTGGCCCCAGCATTTT
TRBV2	many	TRBJ2-7	TRBD1	CASGQGAINSYEQYF	TGTGCCAGCGGACAGGGGGCCATTAACTCCTACGAGCAGTACTTC
TRBV19	many	TRBJ1-1	-	CASSMVRNTEAFF	TGTGCCAGTAGTATGGTAAGGAACACTGAAGCTTTCTTT
TRBV7-8	-	TRBJ2-3	-	CASRTEGGGGTDTQYF	TGTGCCAGCAGGACAGAGGGAGGGGGTGGCACAGATACGCAGTATTTT
TRBV10-2	-	TRBJ2-5	-	CASNPTDTGLIETQYF	TGCGCCAGCAACCCGACAGACACCGGGTTAATAGAGACCCAGTACTTC
TRBV9	many	TRBJ1-1	-	CAGSVGGSDTEAFF	TGTGCCGGCAGCGTAGGAGGGTCGGACACTGAAGCTTTCTTT
TRBV5-1	-	TRBJ2-7	-	CASSWGPRQTHSHEQYF	TGCGCCAGCAGCTGGGGGCCTAGACAGACCCATAGCCACGAGCAGTACTTC
TRBV5-5	-	TRBJ1-2	-	CASSRALEGGYGYTF	TGTGCCAGCAGCCGCGCCCTCGAGGGTGGCTATGGCTACACCTTC
TRBV20-1	-	TRBJ1-6	-	CSATPRSSYNSPLHF	TGCAGTGCTACCCCTAGGAGCTCCTATAATTCACCCCTCCACTTT
TRBV12-3/TRBV12-4	-	TRBJ1-2	TRBD1	CASTSSPGGTYGYTF	TGTGCCAGCACCTCCTCCCCAGGGGGGACCTATGGCTACACCTTC
TRBV15	many	TRBJ2-5	-	CATSRDAPREETQYF	TGTGCCACCAGCAGAGATGCCCCCAGGGAAGAGACCCAGTACTTC